These 24 T cell receptor beta chains were sequenced from one sample in a study of blood T cell repertoires in COVID-19. Some clones are missing from TCRdb's copy, which holds only in-frame ones; the method was immunoSEQ multiplex PCR. The sample contains 200,000 to 250,000 clones, about four fifths of which appear only once. The sample consisted of peripheral blood. The receptors come from a woman of 80 years or more with COVID-19, enrolled during active disease.

This chain joins TRBV3-1 (or the pseudogene TRBV3-2) and TRBJ1-2; 7 positions match TRBD1. The CDR3 sequence is 16 residues long. CDR1 is LGHDT and CDR2 is YNNKEL in the germline V gene (reference sequence). V dropped 0 bases and J dropped 4; count of bases not matched to a gene: 8. CDR3 in DNA: TGTGCCAGCAGCCAAGAGGAGTACAGGGGCCTCTATGGCTACACCTTC. Amino acid sequence: CASSQEEYRGLYGYTF.

The chain carries TRBV2 and TRBJ2-7; tentative D call: TRBD1 (6 bases). This CDR3 spans 13 amino acids. Per germline, CDR1 SNHLY and CDR2 FYNNEI. V dropped 6 bases and J dropped 5 bases, with 14 bases sitting between them. As DNA, the CDR3 is TGTGCCAGCAGCCTACAGGGAAGCGACGAGCAGTACTTC. Its protein product is CASSLQGSDEQYF.

This chain links TRBV7-9 with TRBJ1-4; D remains ambiguous. Germline V lookup: CDR1 SEHNR, CDR2 FQNEAQ (reference sequence). This CDR3 has 13 amino acids. Trimming removed 1 base from V and 5 bases from J, with 5 bases in between. CDR3 sequence: CASSLVPNEKLFF. The CDR3 DNA is TGTGCCAGCAGCTTAGTTCCGAATGAAAAACTGTTTTTT.

The sample holds a few counts of this clone. The chain joins TRBV7-2 to TRBJ1-6, with D hard to call. V lost 7 bases to trimming and J lost 4 bases, with 14 bases between them. Per the germline V gene, CDR1 is SGHTA and CDR2 is FQGNSA. The CDR3 length is 15 residues. CDR3 residues: CASTQRAEYNSPLHF. The CDR3 nucleotides read TGTGCCAGCACCCAGAGGGCGGAGTATAATTCACCCCTCCACTTT.

This chain joins TRBV12-5 and TRBJ1-3; D possibly corresponds to TRBD1 (5 bases). This CDR3 has 16 amino acids. Germline V CDR1 and CDR2: LGHNT, FRNRAP. Trimming left V 7 bases short and J 0 bases short, with 16 bases between. This chain's CDR3 is CASALGGANSGNTIYF. CDR3 DNA: TGTGCTAGTGCCCTTGGAGGGGCTAACTCTGGAAACACCATATATTTT.

The chain couples TRBV28 to TRBJ1-1, with D tentatively TRBD1 (5 bases). This CDR3 has 13 amino acids. Germline V gene lookup returns CDR1 MDHEN and CDR2 SYDVKM. V lost 9 bases and J 1 base, leaving 12 bases between the germline ends. The CDR3 nucleotides are TGTGCCAGTTGGGGCACCTGGAACACTGAAGCTTTCTTT. It is translated as CASWGTWNTEAFF.

The V and J genes are TRBV9 and TRBJ1-2, with D possibly being TRBD1 (6 bases). V dropped 3 bases and J dropped 7 bases, with 19 bases sitting between them. This CDR3 region has 15 residues. Per germline, CDR1 SGDLS and CDR2 YYNGEE. The CDR3 loop is CASSGGVAQGSGYTF. CDR3 DNA sequence: TGTGCCAGCAGCGGCGGAGTCGCACAGGGTAGTGGCTACACCTTC.

This clone was seen once. V and J are TRBV7-3 and TRBJ1-2; D unresolved. Trimming removed 3 bases at V and 0 bases at J, with 11 bases between. This CDR3 spans 15 amino acids. Germline V gene lookup returns CDR1 SGHTA and CDR2 FQGTGA. DNA of the CDR3: TGTGCCAGCAGCTTCTGGAGAGTCACTAACTATGGCTACACCTTC. It codes for CASSFWRVTNYGYTF. The full variable domain, completed using reference TRBV7-3 and TRBJ1-2, is GAGVSQTPSNKVTEKGKYVELRCDPISGHTALYWYRQSLGQGPEFLIYFQGTGAADDSGLPNDRFFAVRPEGSVSTLKIQRTERGDSAVYLCASSFWRVTNYGYTFGSGTRLTVV.

The V and J genes are TRBV3-1 (or the pseudogene TRBV3-2) and TRBJ1-2; D is ambiguous. The CDR3 consists of 14 residues. Germline CDR1 LGHDT, CDR2 YNNKEL (reference sequence). Trimming removed 3 bases at V and 5 bases at J, with 13 bases between. Here the CDR3 reads CASSQNTVRYGYTF. DNA for the CDR3: TGTGCCAGCAGCCAGAATACCGTCCGGTATGGCTACACCTTC.

J is TRBJ2-7 and V is TRBV28; D is possibly TRBD2 (5 bases). Trimming left V 4 bases short and J 2 bases short, with 9 bases between. The CDR3 sequence is 13 residues long. The germline CDR1 and CDR2 sequences are MDHEN and SYDVKM. The CDR3 DNA sequence: TGTGCCAGCAGTTGGACGGGAACCTACGAGCAGTACTTC. Translation: CASSWTGTYEQYF.

This chain connects TRBV28 to TRBJ1-5; possible D gene TRBD1, 6 bases. The ends were cut back, 1 base at V and 4 bases at J, with 11 bases in the middle. The CDR3 is 15 residues long. Germline-derived CDR1 and CDR2 are MDHEN and SYDVKM. DNA of the CDR3: TGTGCCAGCAGTTTATTTCAGGGACAAAATCAGCCCCAGCATTTT. Its protein product is CASSLFQGQNQPQHF.

This chain connects TRBV6-5 to TRBJ2-5; 14 bases fit TRBD2. Germline loops: CDR1 MNHEY, CDR2 SVGAGI. The CDR3 is 15 residues long. V gave up 6 bases and J gave up 4 bases; unmatched junction bases: 4. Written as DNA, the CDR3 is TGTGCCAGCAGCGGGACTAGCGGGGGTCGAGAGACCCAGTACTTC. Amino acids: CASSGTSGGRETQYF.

V and J are TRBV3-1 (or the pseudogene TRBV3-2) and TRBJ2-7, with 9 bases that match TRBD1. Germline V gene sequence: CDR1 LGHDT, CDR2 YNNKEL (reference sequence). The V segment lost 2 bases and the J segment 6 bases; nucleotides outside the gene matches: 11. The CDR3 is 16 residues long. CDR3 in amino acids: CASSQIPDRGRSEQYF. CDR3 coding DNA: TGTGCCAGCAGCCAAATCCCGGACAGGGGAAGGTCCGAGCAGTACTTC.

The genes are TRBV20-1 and TRBJ1-2; possible D gene TRBD1, 6 bases. Germline-derived CDR1 and CDR2 are DFQATT and SNEGSKA (reference sequence). The V end was cut by 3 bases, the J end by 3 bases, with 20 bases between. This CDR3 has 16 residues. The CDR3 nucleotides are TGCAGTGCTAGTTTCCGAAAACAGGGATCGGACTATGGCTACACCTTC. Residues: CSASFRKQGSDYGYTF.

This clone was detected a few times. J is TRBJ1-1 and V is TRBV18; D not resolved. There are 14 residues in the CDR3. Between the trimmed V and J ends, which lost 5 bases and 4 bases, there was a span of 14 bases. The germline gives CDR1 KGHSH, CDR2 LQKENI. The CDR3 DNA is TGTGCCAGCTCAAACGCGCCCCTCGTCACTGAAGCTTTCTTT. Encoded protein: CASSNAPLVTEAFF.

CDR3 loop: CASSPSGENTEAFF. The CDR3 region has the DNA TGCGCCAGCAGCCCGTCAGGGGAGAACACTGAAGCTTTCTTT. The chain recombines TRBV5-1 with TRBJ1-1; a possible D gene is TRBD1 (6 bases). Trimming took off 4 bases at V and 1 base at J, with 11 bases between the two ends. Germline values: CDR1 SGHRS, CDR2 YFSETQ. This CDR3 is built from 14 residues.

The V and J genes are TRBV5-1 and TRBJ1-3, with D perhaps matching TRBD1 (5 bases). The V gene lost 5 bases and the J gene lost 2 bases, with 14 bases spanning the gap. The CDR3 extends over 15 amino acids. Germline V gene lookup returns CDR1 SGHRS and CDR2 YFSETQ. The CDR3 nucleotides read TGCGCCAGCAGTCCAGGGCCCCAACCTGGAAACACCATATATTTT. Translated, it gives CASSPGPQPGNTIYF.

The V and J genes are TRBV2 and TRBJ1-6; a weak D match, TRBD1 (5 bases). CDR3 length equals 15 residues. V was shortened by 2 bases and J by 10 bases, with 15 bases between the two germline ends. From germline, CDR1 is SNHLY and CDR2 FYNNEI. DNA for the CDR3: TGTGCCAGCAGTGAATCTGGCGGCCGGGGGTCACCCCTCCACTTT. Its translation is CASSESGGRGSPLHF.

V gene TRBV14 combines with J gene TRBJ1-1; D call uncertain. Trimming pared 4 bases from V and 1 base from J, leaving 7 bases between. Germline assignment: CDR1 SGHDN and CDR2 FVKESK. The CDR3 covers 13 residues. The CDR3 here is CASSRGRNTEAFF. In nucleotides, the CDR3 is TGTGCCAGCAGCCGCGGCAGGAACACTGAAGCTTTCTTT.

V and J are TRBV5-1 and TRBJ2-2, with 11 bases aligning to TRBD1. Germline V gene lookup returns CDR1 SGHRS and CDR2 YFSETQ. The CDR3 is made up of 17 amino acids. V trimming: 4 bases; J trimming: 4 bases; junction bases outside the gene matches: 9. The CDR3 protein is CASSPGTGGFSTGELFF. The CDR3 DNA reads as TGCGCCAGCAGCCCGGGGACAGGGGGATTTAGCACCGGGGAGCTGTTTTTT.

As for this clone: This sample also contains other DNA sequences that code for the same CDR3. The rearrangement uses TRBV5-1 and TRBJ1-3; 7 bases line up with TRBD1. Germline values: CDR1 SGHRS, CDR2 YFSETQ. Germline trimming cut 1 base from V and 4 bases from J; bases unmatched to any gene: 2. There are 14 residues in the CDR3. The CDR3 here is CASSLTGAGNTIYF. The DNA of the CDR3 is TGCGCCAGCAGCTTGACAGGGGCAGGAAACACCATATATTTT.

CDR3 residues: CASRGGAGARTYEQYF. In DNA, the CDR3 is TGTGCCAGTAGGGGGGGGGCCGGCGCCCGGACCTACGAGCAGTACTTC. This sequence joins TRBV19 and TRBJ2-7; maybe TRBD2 (7 bases). V was pared by 6 bases and J by 2 bases, with 20 bases between. CDR1 and CDR2 (germline): LNHDA, SQIVND (reference sequence). CDR3 size: 16 residues.

The V and J genes are TRBV4-1 and TRBJ2-3; tentatively, D is TRBD1 (6 bases). V lost 5 bases to trimming and J lost 12 bases, with 18 bases between them. CDR1 is MGHRA, CDR2 YSYEKL, per germline. The CDR3 runs to 13 residues. The CDR3 DNA follows: TGCGCCAGCAGCTTCCCGCTAACAGGGAGTCAGTATTTT. This translates into CASSFPLTGSQYF.

This chain links TRBV21-1 with TRBJ1-3; no check of the table's D call, TRBD1, against the DNA was made. TRBV21-1 is recorded as a pseudogene. The CDR3 totals 17 residues. The CDR3 spells CASSKALSGQQGNTIYF. CDR3 coding DNA: TGTGCCAGCAGCAAAGCGCTTTCCGGACAGCAAGGAAACACCATATATTTT.